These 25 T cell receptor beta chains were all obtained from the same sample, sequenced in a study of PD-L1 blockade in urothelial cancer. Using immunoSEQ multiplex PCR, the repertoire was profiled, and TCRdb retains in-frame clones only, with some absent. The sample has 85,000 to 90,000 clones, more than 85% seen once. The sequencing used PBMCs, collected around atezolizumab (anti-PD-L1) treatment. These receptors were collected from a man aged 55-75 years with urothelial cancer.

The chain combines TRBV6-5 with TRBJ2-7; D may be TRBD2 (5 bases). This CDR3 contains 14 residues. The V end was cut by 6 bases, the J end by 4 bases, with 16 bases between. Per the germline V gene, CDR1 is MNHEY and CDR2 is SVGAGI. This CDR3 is CASSQLDYLYEQYF. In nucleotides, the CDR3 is TGTGCCAGCAGCCAACTAGACTACCTATACGAGCAGTACTTC.

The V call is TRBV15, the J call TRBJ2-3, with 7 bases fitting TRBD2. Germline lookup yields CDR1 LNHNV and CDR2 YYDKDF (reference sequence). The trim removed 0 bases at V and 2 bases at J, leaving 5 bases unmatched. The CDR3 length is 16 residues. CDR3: CATSRDLAGNTDTQYF. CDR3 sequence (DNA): TGTGCCACCAGCAGAGATTTAGCGGGCAACACAGATACGCAGTATTTT.

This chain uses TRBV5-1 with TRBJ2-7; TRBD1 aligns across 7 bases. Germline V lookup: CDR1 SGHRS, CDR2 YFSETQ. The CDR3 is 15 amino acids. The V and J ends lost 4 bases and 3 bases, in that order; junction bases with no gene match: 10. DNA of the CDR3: TGCGCCAGCAGCGGATTGACAGGGCATTACTACGAGCAGTACTTC. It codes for CASSGLTGHYYEQYF.

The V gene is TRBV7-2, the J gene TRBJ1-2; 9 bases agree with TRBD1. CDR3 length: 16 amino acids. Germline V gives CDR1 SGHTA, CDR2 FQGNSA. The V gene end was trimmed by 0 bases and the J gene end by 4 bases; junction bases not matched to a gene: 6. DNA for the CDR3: TGTGCCAGCAGCTTAGCGCAGGGGACAGGGAGCTATGGCTACACCTTC. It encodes CASSLAQGTGSYGYTF.

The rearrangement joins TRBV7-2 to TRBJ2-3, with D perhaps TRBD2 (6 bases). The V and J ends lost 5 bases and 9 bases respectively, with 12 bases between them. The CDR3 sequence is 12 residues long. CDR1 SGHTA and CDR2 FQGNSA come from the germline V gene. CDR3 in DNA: TGTGCCAGCAGCCTTTCGGGGGTGACGCAGTATTTT. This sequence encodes CASSLSGVTQYF.

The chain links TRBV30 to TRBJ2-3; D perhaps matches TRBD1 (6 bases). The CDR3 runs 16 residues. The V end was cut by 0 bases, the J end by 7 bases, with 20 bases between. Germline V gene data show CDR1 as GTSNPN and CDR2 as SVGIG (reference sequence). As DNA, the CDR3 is TGTGCCTGGAGTGTACGTGGGGCAGGGGTTACCTATACGCAGTATTTT. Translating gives CAWSVRGAGVTYTQYF.

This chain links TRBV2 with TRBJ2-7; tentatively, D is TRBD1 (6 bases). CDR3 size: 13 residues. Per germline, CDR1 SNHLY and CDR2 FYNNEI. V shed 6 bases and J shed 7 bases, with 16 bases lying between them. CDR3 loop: CASSPNREREQYF. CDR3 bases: TGTGCCAGCAGCCCCAACAGGGAGAGGGAGCAGTACTTC.

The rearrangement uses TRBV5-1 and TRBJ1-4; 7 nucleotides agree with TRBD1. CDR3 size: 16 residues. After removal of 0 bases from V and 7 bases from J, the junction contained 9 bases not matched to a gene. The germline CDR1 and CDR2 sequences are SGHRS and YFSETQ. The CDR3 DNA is TGCGCCAGCAGCTTGGGTAGGGGGCAGGGTTCTGAAAAACTGTTTTTT. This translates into CASSLGRGQGSEKLFF.

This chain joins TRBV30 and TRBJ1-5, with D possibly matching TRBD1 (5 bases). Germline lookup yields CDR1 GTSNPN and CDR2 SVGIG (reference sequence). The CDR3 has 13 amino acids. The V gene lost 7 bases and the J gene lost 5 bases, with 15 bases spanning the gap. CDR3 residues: CALSRGLDQPQHF. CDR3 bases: TGTGCCTTATCAAGGGGTTTAGATCAGCCCCAGCATTTT.

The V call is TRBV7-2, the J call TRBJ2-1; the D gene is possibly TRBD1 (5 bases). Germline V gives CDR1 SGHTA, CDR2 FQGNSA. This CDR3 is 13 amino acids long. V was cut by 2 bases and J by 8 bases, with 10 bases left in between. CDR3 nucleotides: TGTGCCAGCAGCTTATCAGGGAAGGATGAGCAGTTCTTC. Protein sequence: CASSLSGKDEQFF. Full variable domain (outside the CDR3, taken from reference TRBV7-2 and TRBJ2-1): GAGVSQSPSNKVTEKGKDVELRCDPISGHTALYWYRQSLGQGLEFLIYFQGNSAPDKSGLPSDRFSAERTGGSVSTLTIQRTQQEDSAVYLCASSLSGKDEQFFGPGTRLTVL.

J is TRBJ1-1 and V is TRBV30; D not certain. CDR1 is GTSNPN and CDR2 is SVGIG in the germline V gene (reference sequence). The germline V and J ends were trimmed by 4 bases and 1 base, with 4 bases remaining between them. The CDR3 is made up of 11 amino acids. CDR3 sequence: CAWNKNTEAFF. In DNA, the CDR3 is TGTGCCTGGAACAAGAACACTGAAGCTTTCTTT. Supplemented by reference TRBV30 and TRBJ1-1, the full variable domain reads SQTIHQWPATLVQPVGSPLSLECTVEGTSNPNLYWYRQAAGRGLQLLFYSVGIGQISSEVPQNLSASRPQDRQFILSSKKLLLSDSGFYLCAWNKNTEAFFGQGTRLTVV.

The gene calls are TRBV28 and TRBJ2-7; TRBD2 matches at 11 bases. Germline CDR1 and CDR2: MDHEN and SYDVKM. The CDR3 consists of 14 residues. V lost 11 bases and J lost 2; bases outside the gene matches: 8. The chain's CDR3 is CACGVAGGAYEQYF. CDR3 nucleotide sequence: TGTGCCTGCGGGGTAGCGGGAGGGGCCTACGAGCAGTACTTC.

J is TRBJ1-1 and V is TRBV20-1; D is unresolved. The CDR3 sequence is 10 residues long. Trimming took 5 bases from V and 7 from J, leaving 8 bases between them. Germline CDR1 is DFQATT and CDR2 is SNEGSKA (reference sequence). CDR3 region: CSAARLEAFF. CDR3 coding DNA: TGCAGTGCTGCCCGACTTGAAGCTTTCTTT.

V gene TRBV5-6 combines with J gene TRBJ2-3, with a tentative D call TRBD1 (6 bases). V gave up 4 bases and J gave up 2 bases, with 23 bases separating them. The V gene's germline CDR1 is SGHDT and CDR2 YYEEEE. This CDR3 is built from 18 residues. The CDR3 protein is CASSQPLSDRAYTDTQYF. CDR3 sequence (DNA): TGTGCCAGCAGCCAACCCCTTTCGGACAGAGCCTACACAGATACGCAGTATTTT.

CDR3 in amino acids: CASSLVLAGDYEQYF. The CDR3 DNA reads as TGCGCCAGCAGCTTGGTCCTAGCGGGAGACTACGAGCAGTACTTC. The rearrangement links TRBV5-1 to TRBJ2-7; 10 bases line up with TRBD2. There are 15 residues in the CDR3. Germline lookup yields CDR1 SGHRS and CDR2 YFSETQ. Losses at the gene ends were 0 bases for V and 3 bases for J; bases not matched to a gene: 3.

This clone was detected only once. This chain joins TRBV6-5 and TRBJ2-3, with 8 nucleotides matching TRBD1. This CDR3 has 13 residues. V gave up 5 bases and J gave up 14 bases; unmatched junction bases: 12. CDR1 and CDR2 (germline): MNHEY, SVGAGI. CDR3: CASSPPGTGCRYF. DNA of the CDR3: TGTGCCAGCAGTCCGCCCGGGACAGGCTGTCGGTATTTT.

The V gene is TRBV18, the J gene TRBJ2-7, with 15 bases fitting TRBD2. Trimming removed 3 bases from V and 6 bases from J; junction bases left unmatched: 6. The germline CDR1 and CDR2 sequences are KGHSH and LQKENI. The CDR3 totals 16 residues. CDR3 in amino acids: CASSPRGLAGGGEQYF. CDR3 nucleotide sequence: TGTGCCAGCTCACCCCGCGGACTAGCGGGAGGGGGCGAGCAGTACTTC.

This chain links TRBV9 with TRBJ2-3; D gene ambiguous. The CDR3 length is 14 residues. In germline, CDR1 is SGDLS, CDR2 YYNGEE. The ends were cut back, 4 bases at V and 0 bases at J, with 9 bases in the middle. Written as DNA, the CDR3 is TGTGCCAGCAGCCCGACCGGGAGCACAGATACGCAGTATTTT. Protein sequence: CASSPTGSTDTQYF.

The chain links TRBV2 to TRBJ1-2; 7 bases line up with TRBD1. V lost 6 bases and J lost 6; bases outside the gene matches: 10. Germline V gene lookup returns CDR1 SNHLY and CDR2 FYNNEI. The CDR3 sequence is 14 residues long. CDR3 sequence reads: CASSPNRGADGYTF. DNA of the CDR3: TGTGCCAGCAGCCCCAACAGGGGAGCGGATGGCTACACCTTC.

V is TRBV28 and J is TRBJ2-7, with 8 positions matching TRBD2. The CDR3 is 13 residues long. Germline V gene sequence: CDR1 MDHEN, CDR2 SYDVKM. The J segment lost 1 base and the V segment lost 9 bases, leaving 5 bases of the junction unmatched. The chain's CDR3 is CASSGIASYEQYF. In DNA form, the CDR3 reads TGTGCCAGTAGCGGGATTGCGTCCTACGAGCAGTACTTC.

The CDR3 coding sequence is TGCGCCAGCAGCTTGACGACTAGCGGTTACAATGAGCAGTTCTTC. Amino acids: CASSLTTSGYNEQFF. J is TRBJ2-1 and V is TRBV5-1, with 9 positions matching TRBD2. The CDR3 extends over 15 amino acids. Germline assignment: CDR1 SGHRS and CDR2 YFSETQ. J was trimmed by 4 bases and V by 1 base; bases with no gene match: 3.

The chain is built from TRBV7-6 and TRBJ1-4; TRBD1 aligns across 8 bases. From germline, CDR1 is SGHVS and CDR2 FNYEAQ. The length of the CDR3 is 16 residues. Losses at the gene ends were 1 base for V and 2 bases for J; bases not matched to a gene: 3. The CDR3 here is CASSLGRGRTNEKLFF. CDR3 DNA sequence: TGTGCCAGCAGCTTAGGCAGGGGGCGGACTAATGAAAAACTGTTTTTT.

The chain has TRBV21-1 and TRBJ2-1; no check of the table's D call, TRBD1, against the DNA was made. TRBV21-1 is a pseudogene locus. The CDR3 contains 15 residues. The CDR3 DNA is TGTGCCAGCAGCAAACCGAGACAAGGCTACAATGAGCAGTTCTTC. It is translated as CASSKPRQGYNEQFF.

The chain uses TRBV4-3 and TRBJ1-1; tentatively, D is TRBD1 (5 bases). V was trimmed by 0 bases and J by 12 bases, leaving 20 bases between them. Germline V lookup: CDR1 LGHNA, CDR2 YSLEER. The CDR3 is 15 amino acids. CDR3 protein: CASSQDRVRQGLSFF. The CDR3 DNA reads TGCGCCAGCAGCCAAGATCGGGTGCGTCAGGGATTGTCTTTCTTT.

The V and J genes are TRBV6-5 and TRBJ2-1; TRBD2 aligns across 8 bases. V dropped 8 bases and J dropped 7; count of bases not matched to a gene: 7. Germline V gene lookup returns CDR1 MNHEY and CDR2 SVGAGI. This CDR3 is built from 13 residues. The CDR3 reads CASAARGRNEQFF. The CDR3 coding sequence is TGTGCCAGCGCGGCTCGCGGGAGGAATGAGCAGTTCTTC.